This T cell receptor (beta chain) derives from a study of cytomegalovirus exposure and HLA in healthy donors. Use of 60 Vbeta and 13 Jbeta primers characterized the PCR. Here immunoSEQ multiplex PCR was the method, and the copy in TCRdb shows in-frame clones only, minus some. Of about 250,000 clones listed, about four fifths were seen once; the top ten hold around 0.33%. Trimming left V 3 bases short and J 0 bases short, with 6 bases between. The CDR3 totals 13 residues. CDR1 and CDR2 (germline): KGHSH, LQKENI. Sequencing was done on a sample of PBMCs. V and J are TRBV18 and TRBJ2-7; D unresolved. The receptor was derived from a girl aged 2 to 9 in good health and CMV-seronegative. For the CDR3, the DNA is TGTGCCAGCTCACCCGCAGTCTCCTACGAGCAGTACTTC. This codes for CASSPAVSYEQYF.